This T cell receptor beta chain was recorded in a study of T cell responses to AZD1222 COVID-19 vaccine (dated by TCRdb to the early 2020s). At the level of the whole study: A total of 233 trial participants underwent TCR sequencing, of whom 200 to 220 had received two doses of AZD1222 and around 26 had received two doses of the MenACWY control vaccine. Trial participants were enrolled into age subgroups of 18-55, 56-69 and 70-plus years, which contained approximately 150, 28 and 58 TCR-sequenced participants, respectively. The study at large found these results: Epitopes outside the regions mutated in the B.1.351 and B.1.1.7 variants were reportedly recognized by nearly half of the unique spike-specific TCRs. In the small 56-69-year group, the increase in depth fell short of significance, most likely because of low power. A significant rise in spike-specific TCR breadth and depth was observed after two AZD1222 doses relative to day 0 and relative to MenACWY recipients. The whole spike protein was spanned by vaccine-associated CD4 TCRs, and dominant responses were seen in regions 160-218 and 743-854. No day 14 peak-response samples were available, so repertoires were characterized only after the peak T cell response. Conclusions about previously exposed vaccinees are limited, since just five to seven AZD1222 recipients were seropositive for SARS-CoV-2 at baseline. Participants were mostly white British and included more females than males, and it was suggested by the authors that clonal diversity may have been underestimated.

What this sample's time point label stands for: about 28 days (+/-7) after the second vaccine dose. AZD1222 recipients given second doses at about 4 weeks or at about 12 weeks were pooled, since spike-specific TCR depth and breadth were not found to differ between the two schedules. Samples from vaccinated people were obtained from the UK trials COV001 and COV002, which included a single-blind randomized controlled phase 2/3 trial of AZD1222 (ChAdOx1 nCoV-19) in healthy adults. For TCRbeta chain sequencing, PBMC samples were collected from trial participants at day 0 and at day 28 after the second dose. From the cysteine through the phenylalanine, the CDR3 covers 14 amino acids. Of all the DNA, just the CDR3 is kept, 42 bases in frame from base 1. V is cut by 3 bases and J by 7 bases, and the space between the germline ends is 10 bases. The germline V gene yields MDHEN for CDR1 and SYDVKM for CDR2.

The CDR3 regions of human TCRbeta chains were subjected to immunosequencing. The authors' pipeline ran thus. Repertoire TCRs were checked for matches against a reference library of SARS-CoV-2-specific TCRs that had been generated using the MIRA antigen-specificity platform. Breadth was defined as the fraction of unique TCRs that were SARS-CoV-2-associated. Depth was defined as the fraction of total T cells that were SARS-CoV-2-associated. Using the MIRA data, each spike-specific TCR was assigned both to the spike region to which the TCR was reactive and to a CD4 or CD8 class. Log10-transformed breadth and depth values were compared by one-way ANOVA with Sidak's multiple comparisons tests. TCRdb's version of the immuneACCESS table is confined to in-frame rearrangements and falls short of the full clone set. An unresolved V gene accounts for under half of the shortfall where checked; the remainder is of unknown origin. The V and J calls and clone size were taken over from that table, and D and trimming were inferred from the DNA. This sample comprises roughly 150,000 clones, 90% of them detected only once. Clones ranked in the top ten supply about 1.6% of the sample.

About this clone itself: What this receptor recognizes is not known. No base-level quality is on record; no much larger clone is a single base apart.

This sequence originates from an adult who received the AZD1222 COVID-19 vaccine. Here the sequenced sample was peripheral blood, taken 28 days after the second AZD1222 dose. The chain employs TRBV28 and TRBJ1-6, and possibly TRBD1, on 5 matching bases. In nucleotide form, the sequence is TGTGCCAGCAGTTTGTGGGACCCAAATTCACCCCTCCACTTT. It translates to CASSLWDPNSPLHF.